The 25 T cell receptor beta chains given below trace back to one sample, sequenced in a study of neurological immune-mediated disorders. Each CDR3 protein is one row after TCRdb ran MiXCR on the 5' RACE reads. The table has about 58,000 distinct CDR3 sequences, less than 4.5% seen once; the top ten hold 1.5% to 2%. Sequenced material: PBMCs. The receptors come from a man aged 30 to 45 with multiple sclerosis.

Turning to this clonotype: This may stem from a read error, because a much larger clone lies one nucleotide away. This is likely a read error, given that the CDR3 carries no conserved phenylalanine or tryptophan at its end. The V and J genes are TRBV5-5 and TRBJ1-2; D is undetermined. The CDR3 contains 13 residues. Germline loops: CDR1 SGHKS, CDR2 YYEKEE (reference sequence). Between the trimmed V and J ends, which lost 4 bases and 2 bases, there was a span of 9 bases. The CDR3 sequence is CASSRDKNYGYTI. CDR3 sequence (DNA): TGTGCCAGCAGCCGAGACAAGAACTATGGCTACACCATC.

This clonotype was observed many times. Here the CDR3 reads CASRRDITGELFF. CDR3 nucleotides: TGTGCCAGCAGACGGGACATCACCGGGGAGCTGTTTTTT. The genes are TRBV11-2 and TRBJ2-2, with D possibly TRBD1 on 6 matching bases. V gave up 6 bases and J gave up 4 bases, with 9 bases separating them. The germline CDR1 and CDR2 sequences are SGHAT and FQNNGV. The CDR3 loop spans 13 amino acids.

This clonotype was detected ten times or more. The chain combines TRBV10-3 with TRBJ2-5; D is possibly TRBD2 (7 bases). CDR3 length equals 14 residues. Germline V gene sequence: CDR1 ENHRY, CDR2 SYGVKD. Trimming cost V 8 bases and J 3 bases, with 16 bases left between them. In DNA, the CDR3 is TGTGCCATCTCGGCGAGGGGGGGCGAAGAGACCCAGTACTTC. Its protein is CAISARGGEETQYF.

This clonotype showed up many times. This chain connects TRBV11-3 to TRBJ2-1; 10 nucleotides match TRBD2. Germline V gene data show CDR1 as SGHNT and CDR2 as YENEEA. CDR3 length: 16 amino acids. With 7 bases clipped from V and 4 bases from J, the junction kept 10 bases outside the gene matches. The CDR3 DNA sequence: TGTGCCAGCACCATGGGGGGAGCGGGAGGGTACAATGAGCAGTTCTTC. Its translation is CASTMGGAGGYNEQFF.

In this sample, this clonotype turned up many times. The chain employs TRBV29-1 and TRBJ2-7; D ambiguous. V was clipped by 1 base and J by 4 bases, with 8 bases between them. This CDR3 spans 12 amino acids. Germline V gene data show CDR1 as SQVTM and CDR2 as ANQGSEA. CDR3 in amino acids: CSVEVERYEQYF. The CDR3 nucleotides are TGCAGCGTTGAAGTTGAGCGATACGAGCAGTACTTC.

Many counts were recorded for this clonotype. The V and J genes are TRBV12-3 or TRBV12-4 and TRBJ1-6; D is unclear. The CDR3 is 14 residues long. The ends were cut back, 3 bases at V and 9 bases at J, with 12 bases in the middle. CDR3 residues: CASSLIREGSPLHF. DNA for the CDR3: TGTGCCAGCAGTTTGATAAGGGAGGGTTCACCCCTCCACTTT.

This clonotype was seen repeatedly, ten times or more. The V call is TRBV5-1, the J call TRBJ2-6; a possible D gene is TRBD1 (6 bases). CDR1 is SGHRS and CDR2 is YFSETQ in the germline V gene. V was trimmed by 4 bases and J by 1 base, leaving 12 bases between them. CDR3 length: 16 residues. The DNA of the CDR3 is TGCGCCAGCAGCCTGGAACAGGGTTCTGGGGCCAACGTCCTGACTTTC. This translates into CASSLEQGSGANVLTF.

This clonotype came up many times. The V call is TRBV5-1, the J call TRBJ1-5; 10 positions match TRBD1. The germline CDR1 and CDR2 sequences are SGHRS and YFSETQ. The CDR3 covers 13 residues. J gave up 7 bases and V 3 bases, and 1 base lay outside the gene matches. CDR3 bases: TGCGCCAGCAGCTGGGACAGGGGCCAGCCCCAGCATTTT. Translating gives CASSWDRGQPQHF.

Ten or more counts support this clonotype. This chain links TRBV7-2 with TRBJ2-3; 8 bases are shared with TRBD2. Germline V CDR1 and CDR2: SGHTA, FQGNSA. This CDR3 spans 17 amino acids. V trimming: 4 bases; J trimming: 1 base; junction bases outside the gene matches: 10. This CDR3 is CASSSWSGLAGTDTQYF. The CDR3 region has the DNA TGTGCCAGCAGCTCATGGTCCGGACTAGCAGGCACAGATACGCAGTATTTT.

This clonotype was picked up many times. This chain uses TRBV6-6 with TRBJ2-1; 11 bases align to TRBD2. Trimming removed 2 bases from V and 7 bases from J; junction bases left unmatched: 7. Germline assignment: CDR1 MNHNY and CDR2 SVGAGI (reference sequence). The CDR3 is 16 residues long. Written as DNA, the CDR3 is TGTGCCAGCAGTTACGTTACTAGCGGGAGTGGTAATGAGCAGTTCTTC. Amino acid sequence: CASSYVTSGSGNEQFF.

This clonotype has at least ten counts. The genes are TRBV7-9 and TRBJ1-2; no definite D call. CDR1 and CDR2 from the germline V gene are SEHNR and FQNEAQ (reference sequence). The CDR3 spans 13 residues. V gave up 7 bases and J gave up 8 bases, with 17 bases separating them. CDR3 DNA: TGTGCCAGCACCGTCACGGCCGGGGAAGGCTACACCTTC. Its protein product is CASTVTAGEGYTF. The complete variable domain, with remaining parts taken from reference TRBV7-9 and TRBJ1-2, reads DTGVSQNPRHKITKRGQNVTFRCDPISEHNRLYWYRQTLGQGPEFLTYFQNEAQLEKSRLLSDRFSAERPKGSFSTLEIQRTEQGDSAMYLCASTVTAGEGYTFGSGTRLTVV.

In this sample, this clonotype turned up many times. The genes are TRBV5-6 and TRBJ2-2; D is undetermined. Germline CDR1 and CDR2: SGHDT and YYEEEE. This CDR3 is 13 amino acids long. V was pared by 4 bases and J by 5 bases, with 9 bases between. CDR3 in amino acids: CASSPVGTGELFF. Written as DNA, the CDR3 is TGTGCCAGCAGCCCCGTTGGGACCGGGGAGCTGTTTTTT. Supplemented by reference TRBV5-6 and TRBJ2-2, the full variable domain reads DAGVTQSPTHLIKTRGQQVTLRCSPKSGHDTVSWYQQALGQGPQFIFQYYEEEERQRGNFPDRFSGHQFPNYSSELNVNALLLGDSALYLCASSPVGTGELFFGEGSRLTVL.

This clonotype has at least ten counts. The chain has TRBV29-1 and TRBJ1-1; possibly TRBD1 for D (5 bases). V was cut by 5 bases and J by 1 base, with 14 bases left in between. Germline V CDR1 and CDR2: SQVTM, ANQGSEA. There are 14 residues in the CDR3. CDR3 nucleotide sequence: TGCAGCGTTCCCAGGGTCGGGAAGAACACTGAAGCTTTCTTT. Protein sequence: CSVPRVGKNTEAFF.

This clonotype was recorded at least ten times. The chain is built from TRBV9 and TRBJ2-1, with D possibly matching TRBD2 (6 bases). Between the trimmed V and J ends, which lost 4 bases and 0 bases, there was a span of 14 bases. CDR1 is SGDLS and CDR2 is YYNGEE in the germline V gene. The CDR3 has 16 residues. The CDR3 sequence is CASSPSAGSSYNEQFF. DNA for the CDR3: TGTGCCAGCAGCCCCAGCGCGGGAAGCTCCTACAATGAGCAGTTCTTC.

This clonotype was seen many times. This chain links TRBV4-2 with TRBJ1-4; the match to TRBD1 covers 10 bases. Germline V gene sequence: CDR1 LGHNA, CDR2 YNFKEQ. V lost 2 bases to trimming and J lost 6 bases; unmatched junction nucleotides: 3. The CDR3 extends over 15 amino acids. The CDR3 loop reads CASSQTGTGDEKLFF. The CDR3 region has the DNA TGTGCCAGCAGCCAAACCGGGACAGGGGATGAAAAACTGTTTTTT.

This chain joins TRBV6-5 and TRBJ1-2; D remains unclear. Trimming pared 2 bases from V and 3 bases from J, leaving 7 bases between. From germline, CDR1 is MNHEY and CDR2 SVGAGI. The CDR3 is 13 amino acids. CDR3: CASSYKRDYGYTF. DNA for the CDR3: TGTGCCAGCAGTTACAAAAGGGACTATGGCTACACCTTC.

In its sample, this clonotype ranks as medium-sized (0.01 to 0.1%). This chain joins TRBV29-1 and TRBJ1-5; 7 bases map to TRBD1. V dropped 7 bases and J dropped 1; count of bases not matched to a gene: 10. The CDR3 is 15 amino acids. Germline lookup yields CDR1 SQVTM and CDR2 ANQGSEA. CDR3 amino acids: CSALDRAESNQPQHF. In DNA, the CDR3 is TGCAGCGCTTTAGACAGGGCGGAAAGCAATCAGCCCCAGCATTTT.

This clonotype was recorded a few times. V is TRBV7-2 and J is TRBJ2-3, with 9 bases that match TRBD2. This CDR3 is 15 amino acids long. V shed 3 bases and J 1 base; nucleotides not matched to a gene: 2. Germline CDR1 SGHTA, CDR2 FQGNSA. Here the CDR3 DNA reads TGTGCCAGCAGCTTTAGACTAGCGGGCACAGATACGCAGTATTTT. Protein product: CASSFRLAGTDTQYF.

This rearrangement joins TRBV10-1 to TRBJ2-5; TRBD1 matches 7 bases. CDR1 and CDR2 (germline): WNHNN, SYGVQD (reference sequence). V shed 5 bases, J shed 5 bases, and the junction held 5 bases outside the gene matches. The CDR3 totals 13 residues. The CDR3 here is CASSRTGSETQYF. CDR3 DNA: TGCGCCAGCAGTCGGACAGGTTCCGAGACCCAGTACTTC.

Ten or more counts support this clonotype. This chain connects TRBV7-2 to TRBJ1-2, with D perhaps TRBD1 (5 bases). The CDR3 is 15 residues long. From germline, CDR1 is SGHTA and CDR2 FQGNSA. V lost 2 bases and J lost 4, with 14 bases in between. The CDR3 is CASSLRSGGLYGYTF. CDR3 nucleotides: TGTGCCAGCAGCTTAAGGAGTGGGGGTCTCTATGGCTACACCTTC.

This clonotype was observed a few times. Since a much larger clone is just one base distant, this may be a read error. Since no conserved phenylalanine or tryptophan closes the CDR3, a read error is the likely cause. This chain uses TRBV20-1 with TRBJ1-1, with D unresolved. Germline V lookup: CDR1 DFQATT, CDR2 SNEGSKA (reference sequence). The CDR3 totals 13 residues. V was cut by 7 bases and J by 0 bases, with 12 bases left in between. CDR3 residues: CSGGRDMNTEAFI. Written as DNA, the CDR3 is TGCAGTGGTGGCCGGGATATGAACACTGAAGCTTTCATT.

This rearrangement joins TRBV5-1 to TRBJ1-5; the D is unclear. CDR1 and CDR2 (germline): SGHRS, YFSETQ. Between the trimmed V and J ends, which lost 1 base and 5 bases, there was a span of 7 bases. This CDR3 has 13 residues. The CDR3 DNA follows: TGCGCCAGCAGCTTGATCTCCGATCAGCCCCAGCATTTT. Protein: CASSLISDQPQHF.

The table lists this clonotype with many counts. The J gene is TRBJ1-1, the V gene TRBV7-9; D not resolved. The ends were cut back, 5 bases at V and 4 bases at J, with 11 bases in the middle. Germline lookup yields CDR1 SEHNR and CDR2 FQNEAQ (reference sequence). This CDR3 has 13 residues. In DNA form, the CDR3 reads TGTGCCAGCAGCGCCCAACCAGGCACTGAAGCTTTCTTT. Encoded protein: CASSAQPGTEAFF. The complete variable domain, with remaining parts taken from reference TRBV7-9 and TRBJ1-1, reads DTGVSQNPRHKITKRGQNVTFRCDPISEHNRLYWYRQTLGQGPEFLTYFQNEAQLEKSRLLSDRFSAERPKGSFSTLEIQRTEQGDSAMYLCASSAQPGTEAFFGQGTRLTVV.

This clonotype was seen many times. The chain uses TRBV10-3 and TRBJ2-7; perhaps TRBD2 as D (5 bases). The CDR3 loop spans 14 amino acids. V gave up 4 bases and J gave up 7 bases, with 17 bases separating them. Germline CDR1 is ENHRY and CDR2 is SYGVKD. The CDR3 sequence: CAISVEKGAREQYF. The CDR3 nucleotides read TGTGCCATCAGTGTAGAAAAGGGAGCGAGGGAGCAGTACTTC.

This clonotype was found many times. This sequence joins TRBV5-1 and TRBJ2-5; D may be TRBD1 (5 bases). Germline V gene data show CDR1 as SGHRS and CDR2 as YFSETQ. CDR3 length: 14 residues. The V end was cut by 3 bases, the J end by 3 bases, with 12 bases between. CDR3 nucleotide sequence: TGCGCCAGCAGCTCGACAGAGGTAGAAGAGACCCAGTACTTC. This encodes CASSSTEVEETQYF.